The 31 T cell receptor beta chains in this list originate from one sample, sequenced in a study of cytomegalovirus exposure and HLA in healthy donors. The PCR used 60 Vbeta and 13 Jbeta primers. The assay was immunoSEQ multiplex PCR, and TCRdb's table has in-frame clones only and misses some. This table holds about 150,000 clones, around 84% found once. Material for sequencing was PBMCs. These TCRs come from a man aged 18-30 years in good health and CMV-seronegative.

The CDR3, as DNA: TGTGCCAGCAGCCCGACCCGGGACTCCTACAATGAGCAGTTCTTC. Amino acid sequence: CASSPTRDSYNEQFF. The chain recombines TRBV13 with TRBJ2-1; tentative D call: TRBD2 (5 bases). V lost 5 bases and J lost 0, with 11 bases in between. The CDR3 contains 15 residues. Germline CDR1 PRHDT, CDR2 FYEKMQ (reference sequence).

In this sample, this clone turned up once. This chain uses TRBV12-5 with TRBJ2-5; 10 bases map to TRBD2. The J call may be incorrect, as the DNA end agrees better with TRBJ2-7. The germline gives CDR1 LGHNT, CDR2 FRNRAP. The CDR3 length is 15 residues. The CDR3 DNA is TGTGCTAGTGGTTTGCCAGCGGGGGGGCGGTACGAGCAGTACTTC. This translates into CASGLPAGGRYEQYF.

The chain has TRBV28 and TRBJ1-5, with D unclear. Trimming took 4 bases from V and 7 from J, leaving 14 bases between them. Germline-derived CDR1 and CDR2 are MDHEN and SYDVKM. CDR3 size: 14 residues. The CDR3 DNA is TGTGCCAGCAGTTCCGGCGGGGTTTGGCAGCCCCAGCATTTT. Residues: CASSSGGVWQPQHF.

The chain uses TRBV5-1 and TRBJ2-1; 8 nucleotides agree with TRBD2. V shed 4 bases and J 9 bases; nucleotides not matched to a gene: 3. The CDR3 has 12 residues. Germline V gene data show CDR1 as SGHRS and CDR2 as YFSETQ. CDR3 DNA sequence: TGCGCCAGCAGCGACCGGGGGGGTGAGCAGTTCTTC. Its protein product is CASSDRGGEQFF.

This clone was seen a single time. The V and J genes are TRBV7-3 and TRBJ2-1, with D possibly TRBD2 on 6 matching bases. This CDR3 contains 13 residues. V lost 7 bases and J 8 bases, leaving 15 bases between the germline ends. The germline gives CDR1 SGHTA, CDR2 FQGTGA. The CDR3 DNA sequence: TGTGCCAGCACCTCCCGGGACTTGGATGAGCAGTTCTTC. Translating it yields CASTSRDLDEQFF.

The rearrangement uses TRBV18 and TRBJ1-3; D remains unclear. In germline, CDR1 is KGHSH, CDR2 LQKENI. The CDR3 contains 16 residues. The V end was cut by 3 bases, the J end by 0 bases, with 12 bases between. The CDR3 region has the DNA TGTGCCAGCTCACCGGAGGTGCGCCACTCTGGAAACACCATATATTTT. This sequence encodes CASSPEVRHSGNTIYF. Variable domain in full (rest from reference TRBV18 and TRBJ1-3): NAGVMQNPRHLVRRRGQEARLRCSPMKGHSHVYWYRQLPEEGLKFMVYLQKENIIDESGMPKERFSAEFPKEGPSILRIQQVVRGDSAAYFCASSPEVRHSGNTIYFGEGSWLTVV.

The V gene is TRBV18, the J gene TRBJ2-1, with D possibly TRBD1 on 6 matching bases. The germline CDR1 and CDR2 sequences are KGHSH and LQKENI. The CDR3 sequence is 14 residues long. Trimming pared 5 bases from V and 8 bases from J, leaving 16 bases between. CDR3 residues: CASSERTAKDEQFF. The CDR3 nucleotides read TGTGCCAGCTCAGAACGGACAGCTAAGGATGAGCAGTTCTTC.

This chain connects TRBV10-2 to TRBJ1-5; TRBD1 is a possible D gene (6 bases). Germline V gives CDR1 WSHSY, CDR2 SAAADI. CDR3 length equals 12 residues. Deletions cut 6 bases from V and 10 bases from J, with 13 bases between. The CDR3 sequence: CASRDPTGPQHF. The CDR3 nucleotides are TGCGCCAGCAGAGATCCGACAGGTCCCCAGCATTTT.

The chain uses TRBV2 and TRBJ2-7, with D tentatively TRBD1 (6 bases). Germline loops: CDR1 SNHLY, CDR2 FYNNEI. The V end lost 1 base, the J end lost 4 bases, and 17 bases lay between the germline ends. CDR3 length: 16 residues. CDR3 nucleotide sequence: TGTGCCAGCAGTGAAGGGGCTGGGGGCATATGGTACGAGCAGTACTTC. Translation gives CASSEGAGGIWYEQYF.

The chain is built from TRBV7-9 and TRBJ2-7, with D possibly being TRBD1 (6 bases). Trimming removed 2 bases from V and 1 base from J, with 15 bases in between. This CDR3 is 16 amino acids long. The V gene's germline CDR1 is SEHNR and CDR2 FQNEAQ (reference sequence). The CDR3: CASSLQTGELSYEQYF. For the CDR3, the DNA is TGTGCCAGCAGCTTACAGACAGGCGAACTTTCCTACGAGCAGTACTTC.

The J gene is TRBJ2-1, the V gene TRBV27; TRBD2 matches 13 bases. J gave up 10 bases and V 5 bases, and 5 bases lay outside the gene matches. Germline assignment: CDR1 MNHEY and CDR2 SMNVEV (reference sequence). The CDR3 runs 14 residues. CDR3 residues: CASSIGTSGAEQFF. The CDR3 region has the DNA TGTGCCAGCAGTATCGGGACTAGCGGGGCCGAGCAGTTCTTC.

The V and J genes are TRBV14 and TRBJ2-3; D is perhaps TRBD2 (5 bases). Looked up from germline, CDR1 is SGHDN and CDR2 is FVKESK. V was pared by 4 bases and J by 1 base, with 15 bases between. This CDR3 is 16 amino acids long. The CDR3 DNA reads TGTGCCAGCAGCCCTTCACGGGGTAGAGGCACAGATACGCAGTATTTT. It yields the protein CASSPSRGRGTDTQYF.

This clone was recorded once. The rearrangement uses TRBV5-1 and TRBJ1-1; no clear D gene. Germline V lookup: CDR1 SGHRS, CDR2 YFSETQ. CDR3 length: 12 amino acids. Deletions cut 3 bases from V and 1 base from J, with 4 bases between. The CDR3 sequence: CASSSGNTEAFF. CDR3 sequence (DNA): TGCGCCAGCAGCTCGGGGAACACTGAAGCTTTCTTT. Full variable domain (rest looked up from reference TRBV5-1 and TRBJ1-1): KAGVTQTPRYLIKTRGQQVTLSCSPISGHRSVSWYQQTPGQGLQFLFEYFSETQRNKGNFPGRFSGRQFSNSRSEMNVSTLELGDSALYLCASSSGNTEAFFGQGTRLTVV.

The chain carries TRBV6-5 and TRBJ1-2; possibly TRBD1 for D (6 bases). CDR3 length: 14 amino acids. V gave up 8 bases and J gave up 5 bases, with 18 bases separating them. Germline assignment: CDR1 MNHEY and CDR2 SVGAGI. The DNA of the CDR3 is TGTGCCAGCCACACCCCCGAGACAGGTTATGGCTACACCTTC. It specifies CASHTPETGYGYTF.

The J gene is TRBJ1-1, the V gene TRBV10-3; 8 bases agree with TRBD1. Trimming took 0 bases from V and 5 from J; bases not matched to a gene: 11. CDR3 size: 17 residues. Looked up from germline, CDR1 is ENHRY and CDR2 is SYGVKD. The CDR3, as DNA: TGTGCCATCAGTGAGTCGAGGTGGGCAGGGGGCAGGACTGAAGCTTTCTTT. Its protein product is CAISESRWAGGRTEAFF.

The gene calls are TRBV12-5 and TRBJ2-2; the D gene is possibly TRBD1 (5 bases). Deletions cut 2 bases from V and 2 bases from J, with 9 bases between. This CDR3 is 15 amino acids long. CDR1 and CDR2 (germline): LGHNT, FRNRAP. CDR3 coding DNA: TGTGCTAGTGGTTTGTTGCAGGGAAACACCGGGGAGCTGTTTTTT. It specifies CASGLLQGNTGELFF.

The chain carries TRBV7-8 and TRBJ1-3; D unclear. Germline values: CDR1 SGHVS, CDR2 FQNEAQ. The CDR3 is 11 residues long. The V end lost 5 bases, the J end lost 6 bases, and 5 bases lay between the germline ends. CDR3 in DNA: TGTGCCAGCAGCCCCTCAAACACCATATATTTT. Translation: CASSPSNTIYF.

The rearrangement joins TRBV7-6 to TRBJ2-2; D possibly corresponds to TRBD2 (6 bases). Germline CDR1 reads SGHVS; CDR2 reads FNYEAQ. CDR3 length equals 16 residues. The V end was cut by 5 bases, the J end by 4 bases, with 17 bases between. Here the CDR3 reads CASSQEGTPLTGELFF. The DNA for the CDR3 is TGTGCCAGCAGCCAGGAGGGGACTCCCCTCACCGGGGAGCTGTTTTTT.

The gene calls are TRBV4-1 and TRBJ2-1; no firm D call. This CDR3 region has 14 residues. V lost 0 bases to trimming and J lost 8 bases, with 11 bases between them. The germline V gene has CDR1 MGHRA and CDR2 YSYEKL. The CDR3 DNA follows: TGCGCCAGCAGCCAAGATTGGTTAGCAGATGAGCAGTTCTTC. It encodes CASSQDWLADEQFF.

The V call is TRBV29-1, the J call TRBJ2-7; 11 bases agree with TRBD1. Germline V gene lookup returns CDR1 SQVTM and CDR2 ANQGSEA. This CDR3 region has 15 residues. Trimming cost V 6 bases and J 6 bases; bases outside gene matches: 13. The CDR3 loop is CSVKTPGQGVGEQYF. CDR3 DNA sequence: TGCAGCGTGAAAACGCCGGGACAGGGGGTCGGCGAGCAGTACTTC.

The rearrangement links TRBV2 to TRBJ2-5; TRBD2 is a possible D gene (7 bases). V lost 5 bases, J lost 4 bases, and 20 bases lay in between. Germline V gene sequence: CDR1 SNHLY, CDR2 FYNNEI. This CDR3 region has 16 residues. The CDR3 nucleotides read TGTGCCAGCAGTTGGGCAGGGGCGGTAGCGGGAGAGACCCAGTACTTC. This gives the protein CASSWAGAVAGETQYF.

The chain couples TRBV27 to TRBJ2-2; TRBD1 matches at 7 bases. With 7 bases clipped from V and 1 base from J, the junction kept 6 bases outside the gene matches. Germline V lookup: CDR1 MNHEY, CDR2 SMNVEV (reference sequence). CDR3 length equals 15 residues. CDR3 region: CASTSGTENTGELFF. CDR3 DNA: TGTGCCAGCACCTCGGGGACAGAGAACACCGGGGAGCTGTTTTTT.

This chain connects TRBV6-1 to TRBJ1-2; D is ambiguous. Trimming stripped 3 bases from V and 0 bases from J, with 11 bases between. The germline V gene has CDR1 MNHNS and CDR2 SASEGT. The CDR3 contains 15 residues. CDR3 region: CASSERDLANYGYTF. The CDR3 DNA sequence: TGTGCCAGCAGTGAGAGGGATTTGGCTAACTATGGCTACACCTTC.

This clone showed up just once. The chain links TRBV19 to TRBJ1-1; D unresolved. In germline, CDR1 is LNHDA, CDR2 SQIVND (reference sequence). Trimming removed 5 bases from V and 6 bases from J, with 13 bases in between. The CDR3 runs 13 residues. The CDR3 here is CASSHVGVSEAFF. CDR3 DNA sequence: TGTGCCAGTAGTCATGTCGGGGTGTCTGAAGCTTTCTTT.

This chain joins TRBV30 and TRBJ2-1; unclear D gene. V was clipped by 2 bases and J by 10 bases, with 9 bases between them. Germline V lookup: CDR1 GTSNPN, CDR2 SVGIG (reference sequence). This CDR3 is 11 amino acids long. The CDR3 loop is CAWSRVGEQFF. CDR3 coding DNA: TGTGCCTGGAGTCGAGTGGGCGAGCAGTTCTTC.

The V and J genes are TRBV5-8 and TRBJ2-1; D may be TRBD2 (7 bases). CDR3 size: 17 residues. CDR1 and CDR2 (germline): SGHTS, YDEGEE. Trimming left V 4 bases short and J 0 bases short, with 17 bases between. The CDR3 DNA sequence: TGTGCCAGCAGCGCGGGGGCTTCTCAGAGCTCCTACAATGAGCAGTTCTTC. It specifies CASSAGASQSSYNEQFF.

This rearrangement joins TRBV18 to TRBJ1-4, with 8 bases matching TRBD1. The CDR3 has 15 residues. CDR1 is KGHSH, CDR2 LQKENI, per germline. V lost 2 bases, J lost 7 bases, and 6 bases stayed unmatched. CDR3 protein: CASSPRTGLGEKLFF. CDR3 DNA sequence: TGTGCCAGCTCACCAAGGACAGGGTTGGGTGAAAAACTGTTTTTT.

This sequence joins TRBV2 and TRBJ2-1; perhaps TRBD2 as D (5 bases). The CDR3 has 15 residues. Germline-derived CDR1 and CDR2 are SNHLY and FYNNEI. V was clipped by 8 bases and J by 4 bases, with 18 bases between them. The CDR3 sequence: CASGGPSPTYNEQFF. CDR3 DNA: TGTGCCAGCGGAGGACCCTCTCCGACATACAATGAGCAGTTCTTC.

The V call is TRBV5-1, the J call TRBJ2-3; no clear D. CDR3 size: 13 residues. Deletions cut 4 bases from V and 5 bases from J, with 11 bases between. CDR1 and CDR2 from the germline V gene are SGHRS and YFSETQ. The chain's CDR3 is CASSPAALDTQYF. The CDR3 region has the DNA TGCGCCAGCAGCCCGGCGGCGCTAGATACGCAGTATTTT.

This chain links TRBV6-4 with TRBJ2-2; TRBD2 agrees at 8 bases. Germline V gene lookup returns CDR1 MRHNA and CDR2 SNTAGT. CDR3 size: 17 residues. Trimming removed 3 bases from V and 1 base from J; junction bases left unmatched: 7. CDR3 loop: CASSDPDTSGNTGELFF. CDR3 DNA: TGTGCCAGCAGTGATCCGGACACTAGCGGGAACACCGGGGAGCTGTTTTTT.

A word on this clone: Sequence at one end of the junction differs from germline and may be a read error. This chain uses TRBV5-4 with TRBJ2-7; TRBD2 matches 14 bases. Germline CDR1 SGHNT, CDR2 YYREEE (reference sequence). The CDR3 loop spans 17 amino acids. CDR3 sequence: CTSSSAGLAGGPYEQYF. For the CDR3, the DNA is TGTACCAGCAGCTCCGCCGGACTAGCGGGGGGCCCCTACGAGCAGTACTTC.